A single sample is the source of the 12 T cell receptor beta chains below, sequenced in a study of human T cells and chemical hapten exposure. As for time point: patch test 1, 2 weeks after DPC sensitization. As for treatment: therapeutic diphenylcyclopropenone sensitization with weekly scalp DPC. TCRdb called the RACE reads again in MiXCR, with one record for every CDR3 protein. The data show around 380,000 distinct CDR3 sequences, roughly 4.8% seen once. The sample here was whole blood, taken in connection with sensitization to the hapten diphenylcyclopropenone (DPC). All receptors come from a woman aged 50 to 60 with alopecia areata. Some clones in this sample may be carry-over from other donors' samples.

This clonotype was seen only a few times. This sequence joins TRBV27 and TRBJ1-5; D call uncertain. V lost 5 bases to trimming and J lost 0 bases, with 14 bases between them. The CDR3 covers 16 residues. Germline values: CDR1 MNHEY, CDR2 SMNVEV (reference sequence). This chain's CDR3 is CASSIDPDYSNQPQHF. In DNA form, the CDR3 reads TGTGCCAGCAGTATTGACCCAGATTATAGCAATCAGCCCCAGCATTTT.

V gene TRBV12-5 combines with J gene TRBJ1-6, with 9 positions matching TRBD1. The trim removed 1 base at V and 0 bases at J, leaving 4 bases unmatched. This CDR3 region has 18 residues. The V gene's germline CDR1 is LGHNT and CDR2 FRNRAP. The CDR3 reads CASGLGTGGPSYNSPLHF. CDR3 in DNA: TGTGCTAGTGGTTTGGGAACAGGGGGCCCCTCCTATAATTCACCCCTCCACTTT.

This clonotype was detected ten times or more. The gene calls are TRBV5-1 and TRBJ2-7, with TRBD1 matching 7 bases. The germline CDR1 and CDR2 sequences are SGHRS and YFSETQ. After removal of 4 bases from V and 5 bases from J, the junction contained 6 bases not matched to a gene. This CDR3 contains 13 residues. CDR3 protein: CASSGRTGHEQYF. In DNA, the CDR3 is TGCGCCAGCAGCGGACGGACAGGCCACGAGCAGTACTTC.

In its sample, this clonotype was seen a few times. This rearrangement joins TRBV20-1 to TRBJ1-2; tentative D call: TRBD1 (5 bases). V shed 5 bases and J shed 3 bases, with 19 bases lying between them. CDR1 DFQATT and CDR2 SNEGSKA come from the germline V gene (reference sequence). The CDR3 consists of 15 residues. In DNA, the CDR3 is TGCAGTGCTGACCGGGAGGGACTCCGGTACTATGGCTACACCTTC. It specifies CSADREGLRYYGYTF.

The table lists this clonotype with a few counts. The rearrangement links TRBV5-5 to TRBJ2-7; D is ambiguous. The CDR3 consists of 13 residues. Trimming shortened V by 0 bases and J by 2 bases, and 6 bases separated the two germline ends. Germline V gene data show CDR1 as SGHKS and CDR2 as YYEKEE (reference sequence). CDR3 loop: CASSLVATYEQYF. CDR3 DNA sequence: TGTGCCAGCAGCTTGGTCGCGACCTACGAGCAGTACTTC.

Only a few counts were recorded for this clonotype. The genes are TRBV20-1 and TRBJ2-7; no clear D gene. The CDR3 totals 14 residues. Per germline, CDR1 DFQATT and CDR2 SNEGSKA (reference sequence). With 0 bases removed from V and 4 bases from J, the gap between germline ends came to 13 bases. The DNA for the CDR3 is TGCAGTGCTAGAGATGTTAGGCGGACGTACGAGCAGTACTTC. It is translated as CSARDVRRTYEQYF.

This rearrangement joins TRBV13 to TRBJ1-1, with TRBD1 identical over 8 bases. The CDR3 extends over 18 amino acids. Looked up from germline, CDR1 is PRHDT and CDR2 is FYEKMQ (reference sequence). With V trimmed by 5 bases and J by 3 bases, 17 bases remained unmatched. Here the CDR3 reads CASSPTLGQGLLDTEAFF. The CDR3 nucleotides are TGTGCCAGCAGCCCGACCCTCGGACAGGGACTTCTGGACACTGAAGCTTTCTTT. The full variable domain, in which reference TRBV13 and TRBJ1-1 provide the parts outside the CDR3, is AAGVIQSPRHLIKEKRETATLKCYPIPRHDTVYWYQQGPGQDPQFLISFYEKMQSDKGSIPDRFSAQQFSDYHSELNMSSLELGDSALYFCASSPTLGQGLLDTEAFFGQGTRLTVV.

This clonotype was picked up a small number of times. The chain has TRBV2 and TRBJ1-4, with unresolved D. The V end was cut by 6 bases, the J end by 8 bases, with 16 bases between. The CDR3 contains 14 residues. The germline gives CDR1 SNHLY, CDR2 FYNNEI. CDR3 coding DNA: TGTGCCAGCAGCTCTAGGGCGGTTGGGGAAAAACTGTTTTTT. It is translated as CASSSRAVGEKLFF.

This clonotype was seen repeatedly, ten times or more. The DNA for the CDR3 is TGTGCCAGCGGGAGCTCGGAGACCCAGTACTTC. Its translation is CASGSSETQYF. The V gene is TRBV12-3 or TRBV12-4, the J gene TRBJ2-5; possible D gene TRBD2, 5 bases. Trimming removed 8 bases at V and 5 bases at J, with 9 bases between. The length of the CDR3 is 11 residues.

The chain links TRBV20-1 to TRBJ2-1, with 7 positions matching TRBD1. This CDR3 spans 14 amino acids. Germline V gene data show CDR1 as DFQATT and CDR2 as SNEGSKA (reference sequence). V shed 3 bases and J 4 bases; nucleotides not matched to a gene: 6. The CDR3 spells CSASTGAKYNEQFF. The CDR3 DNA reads TGCAGTGCTAGTACAGGGGCGAAGTACAATGAGCAGTTCTTC.

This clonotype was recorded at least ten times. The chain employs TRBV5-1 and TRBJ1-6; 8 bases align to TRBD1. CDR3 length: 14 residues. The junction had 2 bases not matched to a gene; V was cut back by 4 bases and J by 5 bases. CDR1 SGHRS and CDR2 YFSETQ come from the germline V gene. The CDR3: CASSPDRDNSPLHF. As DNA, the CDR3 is TGCGCCAGCAGCCCGGACAGGGATAATTCACCCCTCCACTTT.

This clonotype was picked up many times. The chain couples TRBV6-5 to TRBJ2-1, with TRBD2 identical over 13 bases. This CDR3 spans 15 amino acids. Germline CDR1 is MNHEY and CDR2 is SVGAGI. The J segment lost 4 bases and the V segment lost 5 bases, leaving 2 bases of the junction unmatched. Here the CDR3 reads CASSALAGGYNEQFF. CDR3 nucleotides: TGTGCCAGCAGTGCACTAGCGGGGGGGTACAATGAGCAGTTCTTC.